This T cell receptor beta chain appears in the sequencing data of a study of control samples from healthy donors and cancer patients. The V segment lost 7 bases and the J segment 8 bases; nucleotides outside the gene matches: 8. Germline CDR1 reads GTSNPN; CDR2 reads SVGIG (reference sequence). The CDR3 extends over 12 amino acids. The method was immunoSEQ multiplex PCR; TCRdb's version includes in-frame clones alone and lacks a portion of them. Of around 100,000 clones listed, around 88% are singletons. The TCR sequence derives from a young man in good health. The material sequenced was blood. The chain links TRBV30 to TRBJ1-3; 7 bases are shared with TRBD1. The CDR3 sequence: CALDRLGDTIYF. The CDR3 DNA follows: TGTGCCTTGGACAGGCTAGGGGACACCATATATTTT.